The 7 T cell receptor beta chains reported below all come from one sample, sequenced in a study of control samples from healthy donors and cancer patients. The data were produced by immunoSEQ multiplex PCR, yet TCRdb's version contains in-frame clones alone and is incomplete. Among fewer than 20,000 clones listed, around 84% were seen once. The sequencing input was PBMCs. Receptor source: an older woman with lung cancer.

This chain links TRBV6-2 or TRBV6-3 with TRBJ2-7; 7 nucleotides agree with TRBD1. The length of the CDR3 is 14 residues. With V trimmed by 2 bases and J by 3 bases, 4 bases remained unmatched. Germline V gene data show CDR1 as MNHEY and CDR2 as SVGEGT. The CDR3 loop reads CASSYPGTDYEQYF. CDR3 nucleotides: TGTGCCAGCAGTTACCCCGGGACAGACTACGAGCAGTACTTC.

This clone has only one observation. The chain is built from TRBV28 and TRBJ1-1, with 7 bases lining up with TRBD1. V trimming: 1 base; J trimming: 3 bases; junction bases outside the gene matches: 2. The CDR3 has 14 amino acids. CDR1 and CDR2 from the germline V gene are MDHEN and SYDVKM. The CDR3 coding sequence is TGTGCCAGCAGTTTATTAGGGGGCCACACTGAAGCTTTCTTT. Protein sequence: CASSLLGGHTEAFF.

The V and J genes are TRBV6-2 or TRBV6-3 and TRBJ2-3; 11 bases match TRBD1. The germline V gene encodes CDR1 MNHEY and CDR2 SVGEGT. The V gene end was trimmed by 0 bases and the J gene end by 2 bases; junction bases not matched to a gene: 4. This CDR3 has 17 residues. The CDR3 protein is CASSYSRDRGNTDTQYF. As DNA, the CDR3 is TGTGCCAGCAGTTACTCCCGGGACAGGGGGAACACAGATACGCAGTATTTT.

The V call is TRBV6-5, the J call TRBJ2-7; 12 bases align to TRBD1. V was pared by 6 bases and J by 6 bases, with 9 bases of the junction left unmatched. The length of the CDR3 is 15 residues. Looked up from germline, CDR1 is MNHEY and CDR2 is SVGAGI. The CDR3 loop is CASRQRDRGLGEQYF. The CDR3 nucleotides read TGTGCCAGCAGGCAACGGGACAGGGGGCTGGGCGAGCAGTACTTC.

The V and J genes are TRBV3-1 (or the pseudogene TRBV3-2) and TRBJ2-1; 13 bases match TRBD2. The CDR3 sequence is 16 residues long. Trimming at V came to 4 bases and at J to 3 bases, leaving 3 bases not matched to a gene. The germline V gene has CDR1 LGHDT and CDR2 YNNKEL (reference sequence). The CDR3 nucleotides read TGTGCCAGCAGCCCAGGGACTAGCGGGGTCTACAATGAGCAGTTCTTC. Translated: CASSPGTSGVYNEQFF.

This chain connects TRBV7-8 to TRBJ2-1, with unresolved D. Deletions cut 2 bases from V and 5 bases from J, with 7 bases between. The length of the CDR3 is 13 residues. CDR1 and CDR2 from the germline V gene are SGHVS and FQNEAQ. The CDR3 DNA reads TGTGCCAGCAGCTTACCGTCTGACAATGAGCAGTTCTTC. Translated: CASSLPSDNEQFF.

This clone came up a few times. DNA for the CDR3: TGTGCCAGCATCGGATTTAGCCAAGACTCCTACGAGCAGTACTTC. Translated: CASIGFSQDSYEQYF. The chain carries TRBV28 and TRBJ2-7; D call uncertain. CDR1 and CDR2 from the germline V gene are MDHEN and SYDVKM. Deletions cut 7 bases from V and 0 bases from J, with 16 bases between. The CDR3 totals 15 residues. Using reference TRBV28 and TRBJ2-7 for the parts outside the CDR3, the full variable domain is DVKVTQSSRYLVKRTGEKVFLECVQDMDHENMFWYRQDPGLGLRLIYFSYDVKMKEKGDIPEGYSVSREKKERFSLILESASTNQTSMYLCASIGFSQDSYEQYFGPGTRLTVT.